This TCR beta chain was obtained from a study of T-cell reconstitution after alpha-beta-depleted transplantation in children. V dropped 2 bases and J dropped 3 bases, with 7 bases sitting between them. The germline V gene has CDR1 SGHAT and CDR2 FQDESV (reference sequence). The CDR3 is made up of 13 amino acids. Preparation of the TCRbeta library was carried out with unique molecular identifiers. TCRdb redid the calling of the PCR reads with MiXCR, one entry per CDR3 protein. The sample holds 250,000 to 300,000 distinct CDR3 sequences, almost 10% seen once. The V and J genes are TRBV11-1 and TRBJ1-2; no clear D gene. The source of this sequence is a human donor who donated a stem cell graft to a child with SCID. The starting material was PBMCs from the stem cell graft donor, obtained from the stem cell graft. CDR3 in DNA: TGTGCCAGCAGCTTATCAGATGACTATGGCTACACCTTC. This sequence encodes CASSLSDDYGYTF. Drawing the rest from reference TRBV11-1 and TRBJ1-2, the complete variable domain is EAEVAQSPRYKITEKSQAVAFWCDPISGHATLYWYRQILGQGPELLVQFQDESVVDDSQLPKDRFSAERLKGVDSTLKIQPAELGDSAMYLCASSLSDDYGYTFGSGTRLTVV.